The rows below give T cell receptor beta chains drawn from one sample of a study of blood T cells in healthy people across ages. From the 5' RACE reads, TCRdb called clonotypes with MiXCR, one entry per CDR3 protein. The sample lists over 600,000 distinct CDR3 sequences; roughly 41% were seen once. The sequenced material came from blood. These receptor sequences come from a man of 80 years or more in good health. Both conserved end residues are part of each CDR3. The D gene is left open where the match is weak. Clone size is shown for a subset of rows, as once, few, many or a class of expanded clone.

size	V	D	J	DNA	CDR3
many	TRBV7-8	TRBD1	TRBJ1-4	TGTGCCAGCAGCCTGGGACAGGCCCTTAATGAAAAACTGTTTTTT	CASSLGQALNEKLFF
few	TRBV7-9	TRBD1	TRBJ2-7	TGTGCCAGCAGCTTAGCTGGGACAGGGCTGCACGAGCAGTACTTC	CASSLAGTGLHEQYF
NA	TRBV6-1	TRBD1	TRBJ1-1	TGTGCCAGCCACGACCCGACAGGGGGGACCACTGAAGCTTTCTTT	CASHDPTGGTTEAFF
NA	TRBV6-1	NA	TRBJ1-2	TGTGCCAGCAGTGAATTACGGAGCGATGGCTACACCTTC	CASSELRSDGYTF
NA	TRBV11-1	TRBD1	TRBJ2-5	TGTGCCAGCAGCAAGAGGGGGCCGCGAGAGACCCAGTACTTC	CASSKRGPRETQYF
NA	TRBV19	TRBD2	TRBJ2-3	TGTGCCAGTAGTGTACGGGGGGGAACAGATACGCAGTATTTT	CASSVRGGTDTQYF
NA	TRBV15	TRBD1	TRBJ1-6	TGTGCCACCACCCCGGGACAGGGATCACCCCTCCACTTT	CATTPGQGSPLHF
NA	TRBV19	NA	TRBJ2-7	TGTGCCTGTAGTGTCCAGGGGGGCGGAAGGTACGAGCAGTACTTC	CACSVQGGGRYEQYF
NA	TRBV20-1	NA	TRBJ2-1	TGCAGTGCCCCCCCGGCAGGGGATGATGAGCAGTTCTTC	CSAPPAGDDEQFF
few	TRBV20-1	NA	TRBJ2-2	TGCAGTACTCTACCCGACCCAGCCACCGGGGAGCTGTTTTTT	CSTLPDPATGELFF
NA	TRBV12-3/TRBV12-4	NA	TRBJ2-5	TGTGCCAGCAGTTTAGACAGGGTGTTGAGGGAGACCCAGTACTTC	CASSLDRVLRETQYF
NA	TRBV9	TRBD1	TRBJ2-1	TGTGCCAGCAGCGTGAGGGACAGGGAAAGTTATGAGCAGTTCTTC	CASSVRDRESYEQFF
few	TRBV6-2/TRBV6-3	NA	TRBJ2-5	TGTGCCAGCAAGGTGTTCGGTAGAGGGTACCAAGAGACCCAGTACTTC	CASKVFGRGYQETQYF
few	TRBV9	NA	TRBJ2-3	TGTGCCAGCAGCCCCGGGGGCGGGACAGACCACACAGATACGCAGTATTTT	CASSPGGGTDHTDTQYF
few	TRBV12-3/TRBV12-4	TRBD1	TRBJ2-7	TGTGCCGGCAGTCGGGACAGGAGCTCCTACGAGCAGTACTTC	CAGSRDRSSYEQYF
NA	TRBV5-1	TRBD1	TRBJ2-7	TGCGCCAGCACACCGACAGGGGAGTACGAGCAGTACTTC	CASTPTGEYEQYF
few	TRBV6-1	TRBD2	TRBJ2-3	TGTGCCAGCAGTGGACGCACCTTTAGCGGGGGGGGCACAGATACGCAGTATTTT	CASSGRTFSGGGTDTQYF
few	TRBV24-1	NA	TRBJ1-5	TGTGCCACCAGTGTTAAGAGAGGGGGCAATCAGCCCCAGCATTTT	CATSVKRGGNQPQHF
NA	TRBV9	TRBD1	TRBJ1-6	TGTGCCAGCAGCGCGGGGACAGAGATCTCCTATAATTCACCCCTCCACTTT	CASSAGTEISYNSPLHF
NA	TRBV20-1	TRBD2	TRBJ2-3	TGCAGTGCTCCCCGGACTAGCGGGGTTTTGGGGGACACAGATACGCAGTATTTT	CSAPRTSGVLGDTDTQYF
NA	TRBV15	TRBD1	TRBJ2-4	TGTGCCACCAGCAGCTCCGGGACAGGGGGCATTCAGTACTTC	CATSSSGTGGIQYF
NA	TRBV11-1	NA	TRBJ2-7	TGTGCCAGCAGCCCGGACCGCCGAGATGAGCAGTACTTC	CASSPDRRDEQYF
NA	TRBV6-4	NA	TRBJ2-5	TGTGCCAGCACGATGACAGGCGACGTCCAAGAGACCCAGTACTTC	CASTMTGDVQETQYF
many	TRBV7-2	TRBD2	TRBJ2-1	TGTGCCAGCAGCTTAGCATTTGCGGGAGGGCCTTATGAGCAGTTCTTC	CASSLAFAGGPYEQFF
many	TRBV4-1	TRBD2	TRBJ2-5	TGCGCCAGCAGCCAAGCTCGTGCAGCGGGGGGGCAAGAGACCCAGTACTTC	CASSQARAAGGQETQYF
NA	TRBV9	NA	TRBJ1-4	TGTGCCAGCAGCGGGGGACTTCCTACTGAAAAACTGTTTTTT	CASSGGLPTEKLFF
NA	TRBV2	TRBD1	TRBJ1-6	TGTGCCAGCAGCGGGACAGAGAGCTCCTATAATTCACCCCTCCACTTT	CASSGTESSYNSPLHF
NA	TRBV27	TRBD1	TRBJ2-3	TGTGCCAGCAGTGACGACAGGGGCAGCACAGATACGCAGTATTTT	CASSDDRGSTDTQYF
NA	TRBV7-2	NA	TRBJ2-7	TGTGCCAGCAGCTTAGCGAAAACCGCCAACCCCAACAATGAGCAGTACTTC	CASSLAKTANPNNEQYF
NA	TRBV10-1	TRBD1	TRBJ2-7	TGCGCCAGCAGTGCGGCAGGGGGTTCCTACGAGCAGTACTTC	CASSAAGGSYEQYF
NA	TRBV21-1	NA	TRBJ2-3	TGTGCCAGCAGCAAAGTGTTTAGAAGCGGGGGAGGCACAGATACGCAGTATTTT	CASSKVFRSGGGTDTQYF
NA	TRBV7-9	NA	TRBJ2-3	TGTGCCAGCAGCCCTGGGGCTAGTTGGGGCGATACGCAGTATTTT	CASSPGASWGDTQYF
NA	TRBV7-2	TRBD1	TRBJ2-2	TGTGCCAGCAGCCCGACAAAGGACAGGGGGCTTATCACCGGGGAGCTGTTTTTT	CASSPTKDRGLITGELFF
NA	TRBV6-2/TRBV6-3	NA	TRBJ2-4	TGTGCCAGCAGCGACCGGGGTCCCTTCATTCAGTACTTC	CASSDRGPFIQYF
NA	TRBV6-2/TRBV6-3	NA	TRBJ2-3	TGTGCCAGCAGTTTAGCGAGCACGCAGTATTTT	CASSLASTQYF
many	TRBV11-2	TRBD1	TRBJ2-7	TGTGCCAGCAGCTGGACAGGGAGCTACGAGCAGTACTTC	CASSWTGSYEQYF
once	TRBV12-3/TRBV12-4	TRBD1	TRBJ2-4	TGTGCCAGCAGTGGGGAGGGACAGGGGGTAGCCAAAAACATTCAGTACTTC	CASSGEGQGVAKNIQYF